These 11 T cell receptor beta chains were sequenced from one sample in a study of identical twins (dated by TCRdb to about 2016). The receptor library was made with 5' RACE. Sequencing was carried out with an Illumina HiSeq 2000. TCRdb reprocessed the public reads (quality trimming at Q25 with fastp, clone calling with MiXCR) and kept in-frame beta chains. Rows with one shared CDR3 protein collapse into an entry with the most common genes and DNA. The sample has about 530,000 distinct CDR3 sequences on record, approximately 20% of them singletons. 0.48% of the sample belongs to the ten largest clones. This sample also belongs to another study, concerning yellow fever vaccine responses in identical twins.

The specimen was CD4+ T cells sorted from blood. These receptors all stem from a woman aged 18-29 years in good health.

This clonotype was seen only a few times. This chain links TRBV20-1 with TRBJ2-7; perhaps TRBD2 as D (6 bases). Germline values: CDR1 DFQATT, CDR2 SNEGSKA (reference sequence). The CDR3 is 13 amino acids. V lost 4 bases to trimming and J lost 3 bases, with 13 bases between them. The CDR3 spells CSATLGSLYEQYF. The CDR3 nucleotides are TGCAGTGCTACTCTCGGGAGTCTCTACGAGCAGTACTTC.

Only a few counts were recorded for this clonotype. V gene TRBV2 combines with J gene TRBJ1-3; TRBD1 might be the D (5 bases). The CDR3 contains 12 residues. Trimming took 7 bases from V and 4 from J, leaving 8 bases between them. Germline loops: CDR1 SNHLY, CDR2 FYNNEI. The CDR3 protein is CASKAGGNTIYF. The CDR3 DNA sequence: TGTGCCAGCAAGGCAGGGGGAAACACCATATATTTT.

The CDR3 loop reads CASSGYAGTSGRIPYNEQFF. The CDR3 DNA is TGCGCCAGCAGCGGGTACGCCGGGACTAGCGGGAGAATCCCCTACAATGAGCAGTTCTTC. This rearrangement joins TRBV5-1 to TRBJ2-1; 14 bases map to TRBD2. Germline V gene sequence: CDR1 SGHRS, CDR2 YFSETQ. The length of the CDR3 is 20 residues. Trimming cost V 4 bases and J 2 bases; bases outside gene matches: 14.

This clonotype has only a few counts. The J gene is TRBJ2-1, the V gene TRBV7-8, with TRBD1 identical over 8 bases. The CDR3 length is 13 residues. The junction had 6 bases not matched to a gene; V was cut back by 8 bases and J by 6 bases. In germline, CDR1 is SGHVS, CDR2 FQNEAQ. In DNA, the CDR3 is TGTGCCAGCGGGCAGGGGGCTGGCAATGAGCAGTTCTTC. This gives the protein CASGQGAGNEQFF.

The rearrangement uses TRBV5-1 and TRBJ2-7; D remains unclear. Trimming pared 1 base from V and 3 bases from J, leaving 14 bases between. The CDR3 contains 15 residues. Per the germline V gene, CDR1 is SGHRS and CDR2 is YFSETQ. CDR3 bases: TGCGCCAGCAGCTTGCTGGGGTTGGAGTTCTACGAGCAGTACTTC. Translated, it gives CASSLLGLEFYEQYF.

The chain is built from TRBV7-9 and TRBJ2-1; D is possibly TRBD2 (7 bases). Deletions cut 5 bases from V and 8 bases from J, with 25 bases between. Germline V gives CDR1 SEHNR, CDR2 FQNEAQ (reference sequence). This CDR3 region has 17 residues. CDR3: CASSPRGGGRDGDEQFF. CDR3 coding DNA: TGTGCCAGCAGCCCCCGGGGAGGGGGGCGGGATGGCGATGAGCAGTTCTTC.

This chain uses TRBV10-3 with TRBJ2-7; TRBD1 agrees at 7 bases. Germline V gene lookup returns CDR1 ENHRY and CDR2 SYGVKD. This CDR3 is 12 amino acids long. Losses at the gene ends were 6 bases for V and 4 bases for J; bases not matched to a gene: 3. The CDR3 DNA reads as TGTGCCATCAGCGGACAGGAGTACGAGCAGTACTTC. Protein sequence: CAISGQEYEQYF.

J is TRBJ2-3 and V is TRBV20-1; D not certain. This CDR3 is built from 12 residues. The V end lost 2 bases, the J end lost 3 bases, and 6 bases lay between the germline ends. Germline-derived CDR1 and CDR2 are DFQATT and SNEGSKA (reference sequence). The chain's CDR3 is CSARTLTDTQYF. The CDR3 DNA reads as TGCAGTGCTAGAACCTTAACAGATACGCAGTATTTT.

About this clonotype itself: One junction end does not reproduce the germline sequence, and a read error may be involved. This chain uses TRBV28 with TRBJ2-1; weak D call: TRBD1 (7 bases). Germline CDR1 reads MDHEN; CDR2 reads SYDVKM. The CDR3 consists of 12 residues. CDR3 sequence (DNA): TGTGCCAGCAGTACCGGGGGACAGCCCTGGGTCTTC. It codes for CASSTGGQPWVF. The full variable domain, in which reference TRBV28 and TRBJ2-1 provide the parts outside the CDR3, is DVKVTQSSRYLVKRTGEKVFLECVQDMDHENMFWYRQDPGLGLRLIYFSYDVKMKEKGDIPEGYSVSREKKERFSLILESASTNQTSMYLCASSTGGQPWVFGPGTRLTVL.

This chain links TRBV12-3 or TRBV12-4 with TRBJ2-5, with 9 bases fitting TRBD1. With 6 bases clipped from V and 3 bases from J, the junction kept 5 bases outside the gene matches. The CDR3 runs to 14 residues. The CDR3 region has the DNA TGTGCCAGCAGGCAAGGGACAGGGAAAGAGACCCAGTACTTC. Protein product: CASRQGTGKETQYF.

The chain links TRBV20-1 to TRBJ2-3; D not certain. The germline V gene encodes CDR1 DFQATT and CDR2 SNEGSKA (reference sequence). This CDR3 region has 15 residues. Between the trimmed V and J ends, which lost 0 bases and 0 bases, there was a span of 10 bases. CDR3 loop: CSARDISTSTDTQYF. The CDR3 nucleotides are TGCAGTGCTAGAGATATATCTACTAGCACAGATACGCAGTATTTT.